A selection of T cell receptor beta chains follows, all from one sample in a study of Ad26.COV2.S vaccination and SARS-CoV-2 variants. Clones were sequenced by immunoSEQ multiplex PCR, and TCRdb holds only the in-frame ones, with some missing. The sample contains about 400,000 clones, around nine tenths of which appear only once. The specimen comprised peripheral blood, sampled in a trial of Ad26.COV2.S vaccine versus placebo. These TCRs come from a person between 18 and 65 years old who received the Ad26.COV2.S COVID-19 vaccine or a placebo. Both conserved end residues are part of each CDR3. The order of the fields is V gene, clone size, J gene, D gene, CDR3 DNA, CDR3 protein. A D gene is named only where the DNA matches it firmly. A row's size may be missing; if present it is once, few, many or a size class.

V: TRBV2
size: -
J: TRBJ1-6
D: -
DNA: TGTGCCAGCAAATCAGAGAGCTCCTATAATTCACCCCTCCACTTT
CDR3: CASKSESSYNSPLHF

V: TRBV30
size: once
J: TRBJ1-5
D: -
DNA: TGTGCCTGGAGTGTAAGTAGCAATCAGCCCCAGCATTTT
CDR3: CAWSVSSNQPQHF

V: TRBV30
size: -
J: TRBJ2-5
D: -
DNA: TGTGCCTGGAGTGTAGGAGAGACCCAGTACTTC
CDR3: CAWSVGETQYF

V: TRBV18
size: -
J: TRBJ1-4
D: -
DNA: TGTGCCAGCTCAGCAGAAATAACTAATGAAAAACTGTTTTTT
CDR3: CASSAEITNEKLFF

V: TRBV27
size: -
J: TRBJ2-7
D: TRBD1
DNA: TGTGCCAGCAGAAGGGACAGGTACGAGCAGTACTTC
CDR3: CASRRDRYEQYF

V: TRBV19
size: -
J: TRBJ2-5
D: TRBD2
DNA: TGTGCCAGTAGTACCAGGACTAGCGGGAGGGCCGGGGAGACCCAGTACTTC
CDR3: CASSTRTSGRAGETQYF

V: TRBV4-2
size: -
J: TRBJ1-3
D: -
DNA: TGTGCCAGCAGCCAAAGTTGGGACTCTGGAAACACCATATATTTT
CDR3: CASSQSWDSGNTIYF

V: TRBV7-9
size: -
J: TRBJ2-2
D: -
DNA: TGTGCCAGCAGCTTAGCGTCGGGGCTCGGGGAGCTGTTTTTT
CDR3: CASSLASGLGELFF

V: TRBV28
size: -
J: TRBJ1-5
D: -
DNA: TGTGCCAGCAGTTTAGAGAAGGGGTTCGTGTCAGGTCAGCCCCAGCATTTT
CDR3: CASSLEKGFVSGQPQHF

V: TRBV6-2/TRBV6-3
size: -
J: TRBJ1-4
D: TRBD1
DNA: TGTGCCAGCAGGTACTCAGGGGGCGAAGAGGAGAAACTGTTTTTT
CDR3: CASRYSGGEEEKLFF

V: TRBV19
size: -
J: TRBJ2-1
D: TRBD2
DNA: TGTGCCAGTAGTATAGGATGGCGGGAGGGCCCCTACAATGAGCAGTTCTTC
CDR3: CASSIGWREGPYNEQFF

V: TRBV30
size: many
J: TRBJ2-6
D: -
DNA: TGTGCCTGGGCGGTGATTGGGGCCAACGTCCTGACTTTC
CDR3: CAWAVIGANVLTF

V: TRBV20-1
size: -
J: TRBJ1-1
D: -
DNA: TGCAGTGCTAGTGGTGTGGGGGCCACTGAAGCTTTCTTT
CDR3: CSASGVGATEAFF

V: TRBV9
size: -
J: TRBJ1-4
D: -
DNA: TGTGCCAGCAGCGTCGGGGGCTCAAATAATGAAAAACTGTTTTTT
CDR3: CASSVGGSNNEKLFF

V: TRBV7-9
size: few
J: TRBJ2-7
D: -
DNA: TGTGCCAGCAGCCCTCAGCCGGTGTTTCATCCCTCCTACGAGCAGTACTTC
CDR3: CASSPQPVFHPSYEQYF

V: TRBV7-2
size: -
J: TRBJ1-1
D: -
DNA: TGTGCCAGCAGCCCCCCGGGGGGCGCGTTCACTGAAGCTTTCTTT
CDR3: CASSPPGGAFTEAFF

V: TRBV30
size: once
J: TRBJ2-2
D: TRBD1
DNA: TGTGCCTGGAGTCGGGACAGGGTCGGGGGGGAGCTGTTTTTT
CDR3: CAWSRDRVGGELFF

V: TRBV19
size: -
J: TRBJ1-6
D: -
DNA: TGTGCCAGTAGTATTAGGATAAGAGGAGATTCACCCCTCCACTTT
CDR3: CASSIRIRGDSPLHF

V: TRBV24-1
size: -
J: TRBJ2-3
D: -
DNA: TGTGCCACCTCCCTGGGCACAGATACGCAGTATTTT
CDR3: CATSLGTDTQYF

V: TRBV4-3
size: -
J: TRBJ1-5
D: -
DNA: TGCGCCAGCAGCCAAGACAGAGGTCAGCCCCAGCATTTT
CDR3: CASSQDRGQPQHF

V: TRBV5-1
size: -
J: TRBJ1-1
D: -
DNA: TGCGCCAGCAGCTTGGTTGACTTCACTGAAGCTTTCTTT
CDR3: CASSLVDFTEAFF

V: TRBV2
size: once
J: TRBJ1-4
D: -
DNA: TGTGCCAGCAGTGAAATCCGACGAGCTGGGGAACTGTTTTTT
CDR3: CASSEIRRAGELFF

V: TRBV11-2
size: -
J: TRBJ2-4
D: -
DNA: TGTGCCAGCAGCTTACGACAGGTCCAAGACATTCAGTACTTC
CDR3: CASSLRQVQDIQYF

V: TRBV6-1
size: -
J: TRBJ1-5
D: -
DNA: TGTGCCAGCAGTGAAGCGGGGGCCGGTAATCAGCCCCAGCATTTT
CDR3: CASSEAGAGNQPQHF

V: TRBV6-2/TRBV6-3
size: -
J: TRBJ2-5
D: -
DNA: TGTGCCAGCAGTTACTCGGTCGTTCGAGGCCAAGAGACCCAGTACTTC
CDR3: CASSYSVVRGQETQYF

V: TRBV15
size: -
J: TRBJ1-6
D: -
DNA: TGTGCCACCAGCAGAGATCAAGGGGGAAATTCACCCCTCCACTTT
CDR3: CATSRDQGGNSPLHF

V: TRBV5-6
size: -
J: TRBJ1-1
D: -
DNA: TGTGCCAGCAGCTTGGACGGTATGAACACTGAAGCTTTCTTT
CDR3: CASSLDGMNTEAFF

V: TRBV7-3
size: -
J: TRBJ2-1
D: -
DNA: TGTGCCAGCAGCCCCCCACTTGGAGAGCAGTTCTTC
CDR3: CASSPPLGEQFF

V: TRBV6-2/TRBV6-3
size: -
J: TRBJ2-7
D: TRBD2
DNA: TGTGCCAGCAGTTACCCACCCCGAGGACTAGCGGAGGACTTAACCTCCTACGAGCAGTACTTC
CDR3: CASSYPPRGLAEDLTSYEQYF

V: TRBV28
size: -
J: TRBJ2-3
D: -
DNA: TGTGCCAGCAGTTTGAGGAGGGGGACAGATACGCAGTATTTT
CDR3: CASSLRRGTDTQYF

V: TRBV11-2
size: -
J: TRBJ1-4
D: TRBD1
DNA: TGTGCCAGCAGACAAACAGGGGGTGAAAAACTGTTTTTT
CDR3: CASRQTGGEKLFF

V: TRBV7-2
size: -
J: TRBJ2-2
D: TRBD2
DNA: TGTGCCAGCAGCTCACGGACTAGATCCCACACCGGGGAGCTGTTTTTT
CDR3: CASSSRTRSHTGELFF

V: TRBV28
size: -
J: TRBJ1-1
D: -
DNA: TGTGCCAGCAGTCCTACAGAGAAGAACACTGAAGCTTTCTTT
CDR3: CASSPTEKNTEAFF

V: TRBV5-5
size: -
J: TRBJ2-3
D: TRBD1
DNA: TGTGCCAGCAAAGTATCGGGGACAGGAGTAGATACGCAGTATTTT
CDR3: CASKVSGTGVDTQYF

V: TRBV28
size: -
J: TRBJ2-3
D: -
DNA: TGTGCCAGCAAAATCGAGCTTCGCACAGATACGCAGTATTTT
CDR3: CASKIELRTDTQYF

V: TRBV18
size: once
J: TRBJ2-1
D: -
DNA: TGTGCCAGCTCTTCCACGGTCAACCGGGGCCGTTACAATGAGCAGTTCTTC
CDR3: CASSSTVNRGRYNEQFF

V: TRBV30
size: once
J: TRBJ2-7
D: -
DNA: TGTGCCTGGAGTGTAATGGACTCATACTACGAGCAGTACTTC
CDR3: CAWSVMDSYYEQYF

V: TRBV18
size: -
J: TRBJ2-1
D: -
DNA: TGTGCCAGCTCACCGAACTCCTACAATGAGCAGTTCTTC
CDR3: CASSPNSYNEQFF

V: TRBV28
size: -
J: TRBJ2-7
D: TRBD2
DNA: TGTGCCAGCAGTTTACCTAGCGGGGGAAGAAGTAAGCAGTACTTC
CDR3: CASSLPSGGRSKQYF

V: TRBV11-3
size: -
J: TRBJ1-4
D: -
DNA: TGTGCCAGCAGCTTAGATACAGGGTATAATGAAAAACTGTTTTTT
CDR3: CASSLDTGYNEKLFF

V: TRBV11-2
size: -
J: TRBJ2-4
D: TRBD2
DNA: TGTGCCAGCAGCGAGGGACTAGCGGGATCCCTAGCCAAAAACATTCAGTACTTC
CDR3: CASSEGLAGSLAKNIQYF

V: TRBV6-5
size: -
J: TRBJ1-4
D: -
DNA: TGTGCCAGCAGTTCCCTGACGCGGGATGCTAATGAAAAACTGTTTTTT
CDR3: CASSSLTRDANEKLFF

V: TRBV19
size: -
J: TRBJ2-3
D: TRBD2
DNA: TGTGCCAGTAGTGACCCTAGCGGGAGCACAGATACGCAGTATTTT
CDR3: CASSDPSGSTDTQYF

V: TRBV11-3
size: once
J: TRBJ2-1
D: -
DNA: TGTGCCAGCAGTTCCCGGGAAAACAATGAGCAGTTCTTC
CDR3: CASSSRENNEQFF

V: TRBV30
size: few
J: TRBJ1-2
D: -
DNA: TGTGCCTGGAGTTACGCTGGATATGGCTATGGCTACACCTTC
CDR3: CAWSYAGYGYGYTF

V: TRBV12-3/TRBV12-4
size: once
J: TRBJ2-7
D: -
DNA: TGTGCCAGCAGTAGAGCCTACGAGCAGTACTTC
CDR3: CASSRAYEQYF